The present TCR beta chain was sequenced within a study of T cell changes during pregnancy in multiple sclerosis. Deletions cut 6 bases from V and 0 bases from J, with 8 bases between. The CDR3 totals 13 residues. In germline, CDR1 is LNHDA, CDR2 SQIVND (reference sequence). The data were produced by immunoSEQ multiplex PCR, yet TCRdb's version contains in-frame clones alone and is incomplete. Of tens of thousands of clones listed, 93% were seen once; the top ten hold 2.5%. The V and J genes are TRBV19 and TRBJ1-1; D uncertain. The clonotype was recovered from a female donor with multiple sclerosis, enrolled in a pregnancy study. Here the sequenced sample was peripheral blood, taken in the second trimester of pregnancy. The CDR3 nucleotides are TGTGCCAGTAGCCAGTTAATGAACACTGAAGCTTTCTTT. Its protein product is CASSQLMNTEAFF.